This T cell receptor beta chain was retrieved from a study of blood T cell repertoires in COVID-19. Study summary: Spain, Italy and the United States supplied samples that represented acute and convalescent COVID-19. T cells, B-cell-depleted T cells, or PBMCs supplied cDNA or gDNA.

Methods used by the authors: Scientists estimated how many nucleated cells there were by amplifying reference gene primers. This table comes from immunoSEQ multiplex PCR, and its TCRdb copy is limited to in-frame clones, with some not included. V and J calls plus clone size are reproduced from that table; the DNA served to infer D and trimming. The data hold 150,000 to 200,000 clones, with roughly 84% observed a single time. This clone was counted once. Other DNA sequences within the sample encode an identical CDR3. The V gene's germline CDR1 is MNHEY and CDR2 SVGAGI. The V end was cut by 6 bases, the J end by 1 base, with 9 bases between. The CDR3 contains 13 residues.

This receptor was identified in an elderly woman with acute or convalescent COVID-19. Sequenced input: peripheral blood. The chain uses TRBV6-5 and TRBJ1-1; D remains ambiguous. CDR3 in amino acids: CASSPRGNTEAFF. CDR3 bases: TGTGCCAGCAGCCCCCGGGGGAACACTGAAGCTTTCTTT.